This T cell receptor beta chain was recorded in a study of control samples from healthy donors and cancer patients. Some clones are missing from TCRdb's copy, which holds only in-frame ones; the method was immunoSEQ multiplex PCR. The data show roughly 93,000 clones, about 88% seen once. Trimming left V 2 bases short and J 3 bases short, with 11 bases between. Germline CDR1 reads KGHSH; CDR2 reads LQKENI. The CDR3 covers 14 residues. The sample consisted of PBMCs. The chain links TRBV18 to TRBJ2-7; tentatively, D is TRBD1 (5 bases). The receptor comes from a woman in her fifties or sixties with colorectal cancer. The CDR3, as DNA: TGTGCCAGCTCACCAGTCGGAGACAGCTACGAGCAGTACGTC. It encodes CASSPVGDSYEQYV.